This TCR beta chain originates from a study of blood T cell repertoires in COVID-19. Looking at the study overall: Samples of COVID-19 (acute and convalescent) were obtained from the United States, Italy and Spain. PBMCs, B-cell-depleted T cells, or T cells provided the cDNA or gDNA that made up the material.

Original handling: Scientists estimated how many nucleated cells there were by amplifying reference gene primers. TCRdb keeps only in-frame clones here, not all; method: immunoSEQ multiplex PCR. For V, J and clone size, that table is used; D and trimming come from the DNA. The data show about 290,000 clones, with about 82% seen just once and around 4.5% held by the top ten. Trimming removed 6 bases at V and 1 base at J, with 10 bases between. The CDR3 covers 13 residues. From germline, CDR1 is SGHNT and CDR2 YYREEE (reference sequence). The receptor was derived from a woman aged 45-59 years with active or convalescent COVID-19. Sequenced: peripheral blood. The chain employs TRBV5-4 and TRBJ1-2; possible D gene TRBD1, 5 bases. CDR3 nucleotides: TGTGCCAGCACCCCCGACAGTAACTATGGCTACACCTTC. Amino acid sequence: CASTPDSNYGYTF. Filled out from reference TRBV5-4 and TRBJ1-2, the complete variable domain reads ETGVTQSPTHLIKTRGQQVTLRCSSQSGHNTVSWYQQALGQGPQFIFQYYREEENGRGNFPPRFSGLQFPNYSSELNVNALELDDSALYLCASTPDSNYGYTFGSGTRLTVV.